The next 15 T cell receptor beta chains were all read from a single sample in a study of cytomegalovirus exposure and HLA in healthy donors. 60 Vbeta and 13 Jbeta primers were used in PCR. Only in-frame clones appear in the TCRdb table, and some are missing; sequencing was by immunoSEQ multiplex PCR. The sample contains 85,000 to 100,000 clones, 70% to 90% of which appear only once. Sequencing was done on a sample of PBMCs. The receptors were sampled from a woman between 18 and 29 years old in good health and CMV-seropositive.

The V and J genes are TRBV7-8 and TRBJ2-7; the match to TRBD1 covers 9 bases. Trimming cost V 4 bases and J 2 bases; bases outside gene matches: 12. There are 17 residues in the CDR3. Germline loops: CDR1 SGHVS, CDR2 FQNEAQ. Here the CDR3 reads CASSSKPRDRETYEQYF. CDR3 nucleotide sequence: TGTGCCAGCAGCTCTAAACCCCGGGACAGGGAGACCTACGAGCAGTACTTC.

This chain uses TRBV28 with TRBJ1-1; 7 bases fit TRBD1. The CDR3 is 14 amino acids. Germline CDR1 and CDR2: MDHEN and SYDVKM. V lost 4 bases to trimming and J lost 3 bases; unmatched junction nucleotides: 5. The CDR3 sequence: CASSSGQRDTEAFF. CDR3 nucleotides: TGTGCCAGCAGTTCGGGACAGCGGGACACTGAAGCTTTCTTT.

CDR3 sequence (DNA): TGTGCCAGCAGTGAACAGGGGACAGGGGTACTGTTTTTT. This codes for CASSEQGTGVLFF. The V and J genes are TRBV2 and TRBJ1-4; TRBD1 matches 10 bases. Germline V gives CDR1 SNHLY, CDR2 FYNNEI. The CDR3 totals 13 residues. The V segment lost 2 bases and the J segment 13 bases; nucleotides outside the gene matches: 4.

The chain recombines TRBV28 with TRBJ2-1, with D unclear. The CDR3 is 16 residues long. Germline CDR1 is MDHEN and CDR2 is SYDVKM. Trimming shortened V by 5 bases and J by 1 base, and 15 bases separated the two germline ends. CDR3 sequence: CASSLTAEVSYNEQFF. CDR3 nucleotides: TGTGCCAGCAGTCTCACCGCTGAGGTTTCCTACAATGAGCAGTTCTTC.

The chain employs TRBV18 and TRBJ1-1; TRBD1 agrees at 8 bases. The CDR3 totals 16 residues. V shed 2 bases and J 4 bases; nucleotides not matched to a gene: 9. Germline CDR1 reads KGHSH; CDR2 reads LQKENI. This chain's CDR3 is CASSPGDRGFVTEAFF. CDR3 nucleotide sequence: TGTGCCAGCTCACCAGGTGACAGGGGCTTTGTCACTGAAGCTTTCTTT. The full variable domain, rest sourced from reference TRBV18 and TRBJ1-1, is NAGVMQNPRHLVRRRGQEARLRCSPMKGHSHVYWYRQLPEEGLKFMVYLQKENIIDESGMPKERFSAEFPKEGPSILRIQQVVRGDSAAYFCASSPGDRGFVTEAFFGQGTRLTVV.

In this sample, this clone turned up once. This chain uses TRBV2 with TRBJ2-3; D perhaps matches TRBD2 (6 bases). Germline values: CDR1 SNHLY, CDR2 FYNNEI. V was pared by 5 bases and J by 4 bases, with 13 bases between. This CDR3 contains 14 residues. CDR3 region: CASSSPGVADTQYF. CDR3 in DNA: TGTGCCAGCAGTTCACCGGGGGTTGCAGATACGCAGTATTTT. Together with reference TRBV2 and TRBJ2-3, the CDR3 gives the full variable domain: EPEVTQTPSHQVTQMGQEVILRCVPISNHLYFYWYRQILGQKVEFLVSFYNNEISEKSEIFDDQFSVERPDGSNFTLKIRSTKLEDSAMYFCASSSPGVADTQYFGPGTRLTVL.

This chain uses TRBV29-1 with TRBJ1-1, with TRBD1 matching over 7 bases. J lost 8 bases, V lost 3 bases, and 3 bases had no gene match. Germline V gene sequence: CDR1 SQVTM, CDR2 ANQGSEA. The CDR3 has 11 amino acids. The CDR3 sequence is CSVDLTGEAFF. DNA for the CDR3: TGCAGCGTTGACCTGACAGGGGAAGCTTTCTTT.

The V gene is TRBV7-6, the J gene TRBJ2-1, with TRBD2 matching 9 bases. The CDR3 loop spans 20 amino acids. The V segment lost 5 bases and the J segment 2 bases; nucleotides outside the gene matches: 19. In germline, CDR1 is SGHVS, CDR2 FNYEAQ. The CDR3 loop is CASSPGRTSGYRPPYNEQFF. The CDR3 bases are TGTGCCAGCAGCCCAGGCCGTACTAGCGGGTACCGACCTCCCTACAATGAGCAGTTCTTC.

Only one count was recorded for this clone. The CDR3 spells CATSREPDYQSSYNEQFF. The CDR3 coding sequence is TGTGCCACCAGCAGAGAACCGGACTACCAGAGCTCCTACAATGAGCAGTTCTTC. V usage is TRBV15 and J usage is TRBJ2-1, with D tentatively TRBD2 (6 bases). V lost 0 bases and J lost 0, with 15 bases in between. This CDR3 comprises 18 residues. CDR1 and CDR2 (germline): LNHNV, YYDKDF (reference sequence).

This clone was counted between two and nine times. The chain joins TRBV5-1 to TRBJ2-2; no definite D call. The CDR3 is 14 residues long. Germline values: CDR1 SGHRS, CDR2 YFSETQ. V lost 2 bases and J lost 4, with 9 bases in between. The CDR3 DNA reads TGCGCCAGCAGCTTTGGTAGAGGCACCGGGGAGCTGTTTTTT. Protein: CASSFGRGTGELFF.

CDR3 sequence reads: CASSFALGRSAFF. The CDR3 DNA reads TGTGCCAGCAGCTTCGCTTTGGGGCGGTCAGCTTTCTTT. J is TRBJ1-1 and V is TRBV5-6, with D possibly matching TRBD1 (5 bases). There are 13 residues in the CDR3. V was pared by 2 bases and J by 10 bases, with 15 bases between. Germline assignment: CDR1 SGHDT and CDR2 YYEEEE. Full variable domain (remainder filled in from reference TRBV5-6 and TRBJ1-1): DAGVTQSPTHLIKTRGQQVTLRCSPKSGHDTVSWYQQALGQGPQFIFQYYEEEERQRGNFPDRFSGHQFPNYSSELNVNALLLGDSALYLCASSFALGRSAFFGQGTRLTVV.

This clone was seen more than once but under ten times. This chain uses TRBV4-1 with TRBJ1-1; D is uncertain. V was cut by 0 bases and J by 5 bases, with 10 bases left in between. The CDR3 covers 14 residues. Germline values: CDR1 MGHRA, CDR2 YSYEKL. The CDR3 DNA sequence: TGCGCCAGCAGCCAAGACCGGGGTGTGACTGAAGCTTTCTTT. The encoded protein is CASSQDRGVTEAFF.

CDR3 nucleotide sequence: TGCGCCAGCAGCCCGACCCCCGGGACTAGCGGAGAGCAGTTCTTC. This gives the protein CASSPTPGTSGEQFF. The V call is TRBV4-1, the J call TRBJ2-1, with 11 bases identical to TRBD2. Losses at the gene ends were 4 bases for V and 10 bases for J; bases not matched to a gene: 9. CDR3 length: 15 residues. The germline V gene has CDR1 MGHRA and CDR2 YSYEKL.

This sequence joins TRBV6-6 and TRBJ2-1; 7 bases are shared with TRBD2. The germline gives CDR1 MNHNY, CDR2 SVGAGI (reference sequence). J lost 4 bases, V lost 8 bases, and 2 bases had no gene match. This CDR3 region has 12 residues. This CDR3 reads CASGTTYNEQFF. CDR3 bases: TGTGCCAGCGGGACTACTTACAATGAGCAGTTCTTC.

This clone was found a few times. The V and J genes are TRBV6-1 and TRBJ1-3; the D gene is possibly TRBD1 (6 bases). The germline V gene encodes CDR1 MNHNS and CDR2 SASEGT. V was pared by 6 bases and J by 3 bases, with 15 bases between. The CDR3 runs to 15 residues. CDR3 region: CASRDGTRLGNTIYF. CDR3 nucleotides: TGTGCCAGCAGGGATGGGACACGGCTTGGAAACACCATATATTTT.